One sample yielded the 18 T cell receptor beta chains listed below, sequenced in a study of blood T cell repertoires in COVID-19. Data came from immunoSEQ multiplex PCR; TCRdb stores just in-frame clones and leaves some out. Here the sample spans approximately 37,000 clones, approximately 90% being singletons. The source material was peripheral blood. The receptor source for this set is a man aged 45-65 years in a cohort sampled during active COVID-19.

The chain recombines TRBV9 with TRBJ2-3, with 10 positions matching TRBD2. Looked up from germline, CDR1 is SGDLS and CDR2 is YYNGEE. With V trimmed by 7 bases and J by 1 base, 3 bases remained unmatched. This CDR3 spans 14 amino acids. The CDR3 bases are TGTGCCAGCGGGAGCGGGAGGGGCACAGATACGCAGTATTTT. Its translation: CASGSGRGTDTQYF.

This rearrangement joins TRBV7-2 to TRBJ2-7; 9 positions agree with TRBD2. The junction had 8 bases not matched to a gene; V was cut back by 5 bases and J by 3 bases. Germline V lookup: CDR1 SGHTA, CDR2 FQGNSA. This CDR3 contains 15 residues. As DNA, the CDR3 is TGTGCCAGCAGCCCCGGGGTAGCGGGGGACTACGAGCAGTACTTC. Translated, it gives CASSPGVAGDYEQYF.

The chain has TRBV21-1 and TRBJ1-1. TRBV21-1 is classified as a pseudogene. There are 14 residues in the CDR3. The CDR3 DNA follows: TGTGCCAGCAGCTTTCCTGTAGTTCGCACTGAAGCTTTCTTT. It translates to CASSFPVVRTEAFF.

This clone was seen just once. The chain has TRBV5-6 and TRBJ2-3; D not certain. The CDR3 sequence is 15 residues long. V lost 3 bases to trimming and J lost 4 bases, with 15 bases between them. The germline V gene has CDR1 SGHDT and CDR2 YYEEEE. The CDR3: CASSSGPLQADTQYF. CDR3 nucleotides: TGTGCCAGCAGCTCCGGCCCGCTGCAGGCAGATACGCAGTATTTT.

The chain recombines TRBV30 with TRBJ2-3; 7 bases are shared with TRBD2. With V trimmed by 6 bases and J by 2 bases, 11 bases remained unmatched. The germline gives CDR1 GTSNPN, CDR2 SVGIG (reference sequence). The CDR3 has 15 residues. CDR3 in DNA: TGTGCCTGTACGAGGGCGGGGGTCGACACAGATACGCAGTATTTT. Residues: CACTRAGVDTDTQYF.

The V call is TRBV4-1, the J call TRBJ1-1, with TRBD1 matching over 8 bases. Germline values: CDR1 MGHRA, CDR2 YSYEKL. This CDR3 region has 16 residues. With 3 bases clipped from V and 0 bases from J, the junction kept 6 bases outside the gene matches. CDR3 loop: CASSHDRGSMNTEAFF. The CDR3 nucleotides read TGCGCCAGCAGCCACGACAGGGGATCAATGAACACTGAAGCTTTCTTT.

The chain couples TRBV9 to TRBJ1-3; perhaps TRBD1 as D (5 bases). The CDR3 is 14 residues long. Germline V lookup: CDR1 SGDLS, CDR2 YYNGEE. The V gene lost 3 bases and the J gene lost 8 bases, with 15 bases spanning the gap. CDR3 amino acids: CASSGPGGGHTIYF. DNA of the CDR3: TGTGCCAGCAGCGGGCCCGGGGGTGGTCACACCATATATTTT.

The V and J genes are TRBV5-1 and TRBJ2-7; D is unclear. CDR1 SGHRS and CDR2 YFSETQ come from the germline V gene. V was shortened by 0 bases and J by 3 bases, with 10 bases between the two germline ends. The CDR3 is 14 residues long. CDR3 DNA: TGCGCCAGCAGCTTGGGACAAATGAACTACGAGCAGTACTTC. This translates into CASSLGQMNYEQYF.

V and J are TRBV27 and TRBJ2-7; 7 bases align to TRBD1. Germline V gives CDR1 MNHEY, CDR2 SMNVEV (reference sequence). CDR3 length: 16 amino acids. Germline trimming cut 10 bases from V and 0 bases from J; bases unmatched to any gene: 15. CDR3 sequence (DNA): TGTGCCACCCGTGGCCCGGACAGGCGCTTCTCCTACGAGCAGTACTTC. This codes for CATRGPDRRFSYEQYF.

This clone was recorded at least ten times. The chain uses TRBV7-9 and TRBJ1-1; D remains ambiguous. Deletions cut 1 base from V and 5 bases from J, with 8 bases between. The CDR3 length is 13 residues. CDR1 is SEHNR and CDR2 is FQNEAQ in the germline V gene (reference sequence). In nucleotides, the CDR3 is TGTGCCAGCAGCTTAGTAGAGAATACTGAAGCTTTCTTT. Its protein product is CASSLVENTEAFF.

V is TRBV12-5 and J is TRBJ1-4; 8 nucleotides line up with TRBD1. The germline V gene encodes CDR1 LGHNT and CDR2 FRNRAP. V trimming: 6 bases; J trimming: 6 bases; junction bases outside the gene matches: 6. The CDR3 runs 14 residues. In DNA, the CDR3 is TGTGCTAGTGGGGTAACAGGGGGATATGAAAAACTGTTTTTT. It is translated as CASGVTGGYEKLFF.

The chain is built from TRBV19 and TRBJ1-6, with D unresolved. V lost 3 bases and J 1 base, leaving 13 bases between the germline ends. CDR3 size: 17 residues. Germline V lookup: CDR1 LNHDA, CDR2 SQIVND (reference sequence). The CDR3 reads CASSIAWRVSYNSPLHF. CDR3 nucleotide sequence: TGTGCCAGTAGTATCGCTTGGAGGGTGTCCTATAATTCACCCCTCCACTTT.

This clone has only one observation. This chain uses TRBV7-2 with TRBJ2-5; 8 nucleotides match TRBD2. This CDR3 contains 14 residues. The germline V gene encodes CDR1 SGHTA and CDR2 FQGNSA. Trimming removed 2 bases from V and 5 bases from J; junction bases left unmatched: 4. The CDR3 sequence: CASSLPGGPETQYF. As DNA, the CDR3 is TGTGCCAGCAGCTTACCGGGGGGGCCGGAGACCCAGTACTTC.

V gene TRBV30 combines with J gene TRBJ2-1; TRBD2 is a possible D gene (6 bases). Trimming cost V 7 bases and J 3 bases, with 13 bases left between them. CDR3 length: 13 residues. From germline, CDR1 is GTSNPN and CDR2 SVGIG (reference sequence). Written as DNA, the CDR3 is TGTGCCTTGTATAGCGGACTCTACAATGAGCAGTTCTTC. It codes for CALYSGLYNEQFF.

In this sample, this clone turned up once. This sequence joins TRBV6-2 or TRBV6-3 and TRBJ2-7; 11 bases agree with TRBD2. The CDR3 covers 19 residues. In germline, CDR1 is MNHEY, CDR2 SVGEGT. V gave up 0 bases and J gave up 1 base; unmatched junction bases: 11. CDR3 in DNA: TGTGCCAGCAGTTACTCGACGGGACTAGCGGAGATATCGTCCTACGAGCAGTACGTC. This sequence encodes CASSYSTGLAEISSYEQYV.

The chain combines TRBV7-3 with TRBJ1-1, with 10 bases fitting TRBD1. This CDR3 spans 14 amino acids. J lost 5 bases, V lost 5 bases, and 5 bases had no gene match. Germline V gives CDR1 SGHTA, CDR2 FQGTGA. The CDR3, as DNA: TGTGCCAGCAGCGGGGGACAGGGGACGACTGAAGCTTTCTTT. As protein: CASSGGQGTTEAFF.

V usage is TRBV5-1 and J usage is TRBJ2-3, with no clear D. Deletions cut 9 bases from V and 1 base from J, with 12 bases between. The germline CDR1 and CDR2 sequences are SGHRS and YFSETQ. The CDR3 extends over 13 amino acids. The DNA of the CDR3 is TGCGCCACCTCCGACCAGGGCACAGATACGCAGTATTTT. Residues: CATSDQGTDTQYF. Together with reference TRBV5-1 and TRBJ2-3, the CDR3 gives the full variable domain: KAGVTQTPRYLIKTRGQQVTLSCSPISGHRSVSWYQQTPGQGLQFLFEYFSETQRNKGNFPGRFSGRQFSNSRSEMNVSTLELGDSALYLCATSDQGTDTQYFGPGTRLTVL.

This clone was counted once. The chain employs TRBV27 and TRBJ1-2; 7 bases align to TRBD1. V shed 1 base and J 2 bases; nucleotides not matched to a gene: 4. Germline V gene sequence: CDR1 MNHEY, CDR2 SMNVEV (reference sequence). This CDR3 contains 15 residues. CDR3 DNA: TGTGCCAGCAGTTTATGGCCCAGGGGGAACTATGGCTACACCTTC. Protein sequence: CASSLWPRGNYGYTF.